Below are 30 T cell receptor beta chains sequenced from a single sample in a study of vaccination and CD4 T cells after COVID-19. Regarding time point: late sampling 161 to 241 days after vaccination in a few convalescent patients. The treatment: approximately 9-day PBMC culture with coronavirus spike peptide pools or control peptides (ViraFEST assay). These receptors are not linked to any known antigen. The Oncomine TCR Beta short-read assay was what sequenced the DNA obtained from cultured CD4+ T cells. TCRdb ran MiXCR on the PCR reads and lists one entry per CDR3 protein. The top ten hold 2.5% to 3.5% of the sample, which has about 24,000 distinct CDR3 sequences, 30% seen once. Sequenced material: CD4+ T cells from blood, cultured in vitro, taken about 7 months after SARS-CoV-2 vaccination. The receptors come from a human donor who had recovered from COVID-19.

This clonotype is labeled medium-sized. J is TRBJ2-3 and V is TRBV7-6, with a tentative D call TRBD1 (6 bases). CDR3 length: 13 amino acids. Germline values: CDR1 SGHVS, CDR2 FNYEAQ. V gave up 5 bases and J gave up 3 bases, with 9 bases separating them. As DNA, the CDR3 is TGTGCCAGCAGCCCCCAGGGGACAGATACGCAGTATTTT. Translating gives CASSPQGTDTQYF.

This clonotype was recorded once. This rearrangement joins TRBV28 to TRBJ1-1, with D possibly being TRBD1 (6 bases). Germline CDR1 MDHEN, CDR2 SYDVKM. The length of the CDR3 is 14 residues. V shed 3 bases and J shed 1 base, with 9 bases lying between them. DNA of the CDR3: TGTGCCAGCAGTTTTGCGACAGGGAACACTGAAGCTTTCTTT. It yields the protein CASSFATGNTEAFF.

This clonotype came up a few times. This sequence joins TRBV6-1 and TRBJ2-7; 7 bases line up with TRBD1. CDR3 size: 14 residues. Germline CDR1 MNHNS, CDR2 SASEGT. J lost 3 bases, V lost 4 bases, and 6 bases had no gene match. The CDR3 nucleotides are TGTGCCAGCAGTGCTGGGACAGATCGCTACGAGCAGTACTTC. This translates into CASSAGTDRYEQYF.

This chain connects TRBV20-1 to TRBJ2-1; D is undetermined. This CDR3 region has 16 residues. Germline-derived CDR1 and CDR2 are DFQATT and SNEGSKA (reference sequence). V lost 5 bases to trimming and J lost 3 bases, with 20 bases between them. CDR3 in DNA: TGCAGTGCTGGCGGTAGCAATGACGCAAACTACAATGAGCAGTTCTTC. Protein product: CSAGGSNDANYNEQFF.

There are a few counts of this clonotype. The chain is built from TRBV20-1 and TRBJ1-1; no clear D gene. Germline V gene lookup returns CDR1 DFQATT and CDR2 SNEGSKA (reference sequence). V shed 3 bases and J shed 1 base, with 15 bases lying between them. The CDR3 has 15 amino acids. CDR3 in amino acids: CSASYQPEWNTEAFF. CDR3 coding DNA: TGCAGTGCTAGTTACCAGCCCGAGTGGAACACTGAAGCTTTCTTT.

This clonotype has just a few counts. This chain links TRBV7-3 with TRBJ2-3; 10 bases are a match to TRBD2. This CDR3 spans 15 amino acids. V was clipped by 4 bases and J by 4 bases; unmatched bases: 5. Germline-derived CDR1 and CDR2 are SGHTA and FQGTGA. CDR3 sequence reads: CASSSVAGGSDTQYF. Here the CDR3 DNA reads TGTGCCAGCAGCTCCGTAGCGGGAGGATCAGATACGCAGTATTTT.

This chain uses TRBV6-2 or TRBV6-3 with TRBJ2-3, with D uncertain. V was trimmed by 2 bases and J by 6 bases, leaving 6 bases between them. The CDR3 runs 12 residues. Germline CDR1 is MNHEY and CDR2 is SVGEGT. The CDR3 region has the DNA TGTGCCAGCAGTTACGTTCGGGATACGCAGTATTTT. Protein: CASSYVRDTQYF.

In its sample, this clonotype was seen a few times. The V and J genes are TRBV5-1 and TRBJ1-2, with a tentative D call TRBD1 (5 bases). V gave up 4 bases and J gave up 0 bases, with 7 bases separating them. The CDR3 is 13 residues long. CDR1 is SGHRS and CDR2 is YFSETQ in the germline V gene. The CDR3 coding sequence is TGCGCCAGCAGCCCGACAGCTAACTATGGCTACACCTTC. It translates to CASSPTANYGYTF.

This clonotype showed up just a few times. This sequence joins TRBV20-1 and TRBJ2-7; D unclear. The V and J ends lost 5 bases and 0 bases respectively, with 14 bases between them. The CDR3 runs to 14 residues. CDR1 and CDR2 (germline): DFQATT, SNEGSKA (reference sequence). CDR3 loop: CSASRFQSSYEQYF. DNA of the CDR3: TGCAGTGCTTCCCGATTCCAAAGCTCCTACGAGCAGTACTTC.

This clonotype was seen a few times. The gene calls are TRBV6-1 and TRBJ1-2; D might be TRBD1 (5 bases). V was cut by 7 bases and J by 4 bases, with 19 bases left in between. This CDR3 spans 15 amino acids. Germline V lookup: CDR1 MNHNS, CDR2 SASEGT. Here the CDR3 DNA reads TGTGCCAGCACCGAGGACACAAGGGCTGTCTATGGCTACACCTTC. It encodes CASTEDTRAVYGYTF.

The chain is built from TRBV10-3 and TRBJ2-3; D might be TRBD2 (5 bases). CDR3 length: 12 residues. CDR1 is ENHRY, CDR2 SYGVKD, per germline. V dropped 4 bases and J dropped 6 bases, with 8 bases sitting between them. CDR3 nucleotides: TGTGCCATCAGTGTTGGCGGGGATACGCAGTATTTT. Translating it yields CAISVGGDTQYF.

CDR3 nucleotides: TGCAGCGTTGGGGCCGAAGGGGGCTACACCTTC. Encoded protein: CSVGAEGGYTF. The V and J genes are TRBV29-1 and TRBJ1-2; D uncertain. CDR1 SQVTM and CDR2 ANQGSEA come from the germline V gene. V lost 4 bases and J 8 bases, leaving 11 bases between the germline ends. The CDR3 totals 11 residues.

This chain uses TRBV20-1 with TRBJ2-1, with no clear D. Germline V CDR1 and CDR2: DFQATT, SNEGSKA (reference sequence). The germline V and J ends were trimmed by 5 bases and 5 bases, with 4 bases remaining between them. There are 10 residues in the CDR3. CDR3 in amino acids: CSAWDNEQFF. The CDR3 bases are TGCAGTGCTTGGGACAATGAGCAGTTCTTC.

Here the CDR3 DNA reads TGTGCCAGCAGCCGCAACGGACTAGCGGGAGGGTACAATGAGCAGTTCTTC. Protein sequence: CASSRNGLAGGYNEQFF. The chain uses TRBV28 and TRBJ2-1; 15 nucleotides align to TRBD2. J was trimmed by 4 bases and V by 6 bases; bases with no gene match: 7. This CDR3 contains 17 residues. CDR1 and CDR2 (germline): MDHEN, SYDVKM.

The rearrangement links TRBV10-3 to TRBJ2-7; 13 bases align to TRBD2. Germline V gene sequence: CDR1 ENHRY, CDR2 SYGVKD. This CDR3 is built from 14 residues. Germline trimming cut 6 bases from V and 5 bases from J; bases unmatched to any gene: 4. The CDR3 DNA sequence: TGTGCCATCAGCACTAGCGGGAGGGGCGACGAGCAGTACTTC. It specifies CAISTSGRGDEQYF.

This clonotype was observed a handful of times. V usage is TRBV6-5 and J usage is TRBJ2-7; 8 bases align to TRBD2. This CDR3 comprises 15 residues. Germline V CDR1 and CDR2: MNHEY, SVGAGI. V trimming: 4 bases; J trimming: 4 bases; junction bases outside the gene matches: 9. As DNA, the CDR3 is TGTGCCAGCAGTTCCCTCGGGAGGGCCGCGTACGAGCAGTACTTC. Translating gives CASSSLGRAAYEQYF.

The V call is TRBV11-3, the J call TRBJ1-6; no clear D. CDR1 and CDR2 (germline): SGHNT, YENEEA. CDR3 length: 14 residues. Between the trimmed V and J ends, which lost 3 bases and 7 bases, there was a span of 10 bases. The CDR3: CASSFDSANSPLHF. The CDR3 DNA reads TGTGCCAGCAGCTTTGATTCCGCAAATTCACCCCTCCACTTT.

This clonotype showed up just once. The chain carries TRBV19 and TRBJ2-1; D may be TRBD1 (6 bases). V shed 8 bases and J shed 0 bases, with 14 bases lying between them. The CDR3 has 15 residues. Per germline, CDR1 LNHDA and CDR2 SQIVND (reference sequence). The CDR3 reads CASSRTVNSYNEQFF. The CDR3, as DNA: TGTGCCAGTTCACGGACAGTAAACTCCTACAATGAGCAGTTCTTC.

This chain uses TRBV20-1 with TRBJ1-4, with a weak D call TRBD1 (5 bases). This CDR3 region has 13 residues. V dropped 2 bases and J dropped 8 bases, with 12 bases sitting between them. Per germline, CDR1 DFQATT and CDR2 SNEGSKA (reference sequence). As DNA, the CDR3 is TGCAGTGCTAGATCCGACAGTTTGGAAAAACTGTTTTTT. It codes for CSARSDSLEKLFF.

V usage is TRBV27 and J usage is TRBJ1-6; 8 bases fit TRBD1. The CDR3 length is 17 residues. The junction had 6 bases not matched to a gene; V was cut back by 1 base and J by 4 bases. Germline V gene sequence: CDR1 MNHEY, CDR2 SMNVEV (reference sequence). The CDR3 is CASSLFPDRGYNSPLHF. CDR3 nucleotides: TGTGCCAGCAGTTTATTTCCCGACAGGGGATATAATTCACCCCTCCACTTT.

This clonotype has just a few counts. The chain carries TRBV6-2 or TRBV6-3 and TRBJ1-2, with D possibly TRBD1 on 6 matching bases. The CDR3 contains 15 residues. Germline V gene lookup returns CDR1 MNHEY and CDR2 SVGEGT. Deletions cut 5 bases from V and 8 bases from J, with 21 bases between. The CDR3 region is CASSQDGQKWGGYTF. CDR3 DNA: TGTGCCAGCAGTCAAGACGGACAGAAATGGGGAGGCTACACCTTC.

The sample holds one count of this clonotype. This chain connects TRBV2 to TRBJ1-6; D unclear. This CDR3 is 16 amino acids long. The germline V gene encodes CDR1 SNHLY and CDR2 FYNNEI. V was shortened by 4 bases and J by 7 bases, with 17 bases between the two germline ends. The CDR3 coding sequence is TGTGCCAGCAGTGTCCGGGCAGTTGTCGGGAATTCACCCCTCCACTTT. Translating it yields CASSVRAVVGNSPLHF.

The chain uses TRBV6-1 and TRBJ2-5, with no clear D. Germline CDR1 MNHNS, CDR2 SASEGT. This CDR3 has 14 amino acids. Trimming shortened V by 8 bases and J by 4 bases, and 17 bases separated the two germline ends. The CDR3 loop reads CASLVGRPGETQYF. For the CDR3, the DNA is TGTGCCAGCTTAGTAGGCAGACCAGGAGAGACCCAGTACTTC.

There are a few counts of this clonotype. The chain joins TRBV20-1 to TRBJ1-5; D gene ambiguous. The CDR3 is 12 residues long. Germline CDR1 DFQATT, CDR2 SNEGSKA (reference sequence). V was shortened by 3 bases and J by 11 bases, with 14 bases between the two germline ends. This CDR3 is CSARDYNVAQHF. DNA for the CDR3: TGCAGTGCTAGGGATTATAACGTGGCCCAGCATTTT.

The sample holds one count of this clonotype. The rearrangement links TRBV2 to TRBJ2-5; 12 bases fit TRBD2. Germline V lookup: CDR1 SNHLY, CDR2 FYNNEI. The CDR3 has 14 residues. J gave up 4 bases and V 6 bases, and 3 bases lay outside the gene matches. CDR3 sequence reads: CASRLAGGSETQYF. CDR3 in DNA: TGTGCCAGCAGGCTAGCGGGAGGGTCAGAGACCCAGTACTTC.

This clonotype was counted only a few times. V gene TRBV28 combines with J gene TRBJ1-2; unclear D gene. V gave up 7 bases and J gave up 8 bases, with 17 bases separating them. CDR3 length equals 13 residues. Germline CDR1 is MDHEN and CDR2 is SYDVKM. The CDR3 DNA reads TGTGCCAGCACCCAACGAAGAGGGAGCGGCTACACCTTC. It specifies CASTQRRGSGYTF.

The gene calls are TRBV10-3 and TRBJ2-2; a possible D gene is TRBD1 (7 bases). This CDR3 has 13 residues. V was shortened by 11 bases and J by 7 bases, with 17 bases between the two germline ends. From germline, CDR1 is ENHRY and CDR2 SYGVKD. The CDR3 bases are TGTGCCGGAGGGACAGCGGATGGCGGGGAGCTGTTTTTT. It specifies CAGGTADGGELFF.

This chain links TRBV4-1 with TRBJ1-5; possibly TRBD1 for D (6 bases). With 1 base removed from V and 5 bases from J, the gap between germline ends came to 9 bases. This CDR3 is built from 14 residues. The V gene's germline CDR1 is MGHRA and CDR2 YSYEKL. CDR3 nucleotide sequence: TGCGCCAGCAGCCAAGCTAGGGGGTATCAGCCCCAGCATTTT. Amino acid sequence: CASSQARGYQPQHF.

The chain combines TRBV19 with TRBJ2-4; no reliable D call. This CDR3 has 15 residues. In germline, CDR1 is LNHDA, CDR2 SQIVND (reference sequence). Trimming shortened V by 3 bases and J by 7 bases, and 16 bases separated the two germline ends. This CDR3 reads CASSILLGFGNIQYF. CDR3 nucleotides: TGTGCCAGTAGTATCCTACTGGGATTTGGCAACATTCAGTACTTC.

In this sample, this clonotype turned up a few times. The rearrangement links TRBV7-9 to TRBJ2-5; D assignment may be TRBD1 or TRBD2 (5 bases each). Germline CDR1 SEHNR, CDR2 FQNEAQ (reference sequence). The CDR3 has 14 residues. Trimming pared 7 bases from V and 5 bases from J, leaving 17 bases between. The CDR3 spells CASTLRGVVETQYF. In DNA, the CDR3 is TGTGCCAGCACCCTAAGAGGGGTAGTTGAGACCCAGTACTTC.